These 8 T cell receptor beta chains came from one sample sequenced in a study of blood T cell repertoires in COVID-19. Assay: immunoSEQ multiplex PCR; the TCRdb copy retains only in-frame clones and omits some. This table holds 300,000 to 350,000 clones, roughly 90% found once. Sequencing was carried out using PBMCs or T cells enriched from blood (not recorded which). These receptors all come from a woman under 40 who had been exposed to COVID-19.

This clone has only one observation. The chain links TRBV6-2 or TRBV6-3 to TRBJ1-5; D is uncertain. Between the trimmed V and J ends, which lost 0 bases and 5 bases, there was a span of 11 bases. Germline-derived CDR1 and CDR2 are MNHEY and SVGEGT. The CDR3 consists of 15 residues. CDR3 sequence reads: CASSYSLGSDQPQHF. The CDR3 region has the DNA TGTGCCAGCAGTTACTCGCTTGGGAGCGATCAGCCCCAGCATTTT.

This rearrangement joins TRBV27 to TRBJ1-1; possible D gene TRBD1, 5 bases. Germline CDR1 reads MNHEY; CDR2 reads SMNVEV (reference sequence). The V gene lost 7 bases and the J gene lost 0 bases, with 12 bases spanning the gap. The CDR3 is 14 amino acids. In DNA, the CDR3 is TGTGCCAGCATAGGAGGGGCCATGAACACTGAAGCTTTCTTT. Translation: CASIGGAMNTEAFF.

V is TRBV19 and J is TRBJ1-6; tentative D call: TRBD1 (5 bases). Germline CDR1 reads LNHDA; CDR2 reads SQIVND (reference sequence). The germline V and J ends were trimmed by 6 bases and 8 bases, with 17 bases remaining between them. The CDR3 covers 15 residues. In DNA form, the CDR3 reads TGTGCCAGTAGACAGGCACCTTGGGGTGATTCACCCCTCCACTTT. Encoded protein: CASRQAPWGDSPLHF. The variable domain in full, with the rest retrieved from reference TRBV19 and TRBJ1-6, is DGGITQSPKYLFRKEGQNVTLSCEQNLNHDAMYWYRQDPGQGLRLIYYSQIVNDFQKGDIAEGYSVSREKKESFPLTVTSAQKNPTAFYLCASRQAPWGDSPLHFGNGTRLTVT.

V gene TRBV30 combines with J gene TRBJ2-3; 7 bases are shared with TRBD2. Germline trimming cut 2 bases from V and 4 bases from J; bases unmatched to any gene: 15. The germline gives CDR1 GTSNPN, CDR2 SVGIG (reference sequence). The CDR3 sequence is 17 residues long. The CDR3 nucleotides are TGTGCCTGGAGTCGTGAATCAGCGGGGCTTAGCGCAGATACGCAGTATTTT. Protein product: CAWSRESAGLSADTQYF.

The chain carries TRBV28 and TRBJ2-1; 11 bases align to TRBD2. After removal of 4 bases from V and 4 bases from J, the junction contained 6 bases not matched to a gene. The V gene's germline CDR1 is MDHEN and CDR2 SYDVKM. This CDR3 spans 16 amino acids. DNA for the CDR3: TGTGCCAGCAGTTCCAGGACTAGCGGGCCTTACAATGAGCAGTTCTTC. It specifies CASSSRTSGPYNEQFF.

This chain joins TRBV7-2 and TRBJ1-5, with unresolved D. V lost 5 bases and J lost 5, with 16 bases in between. CDR1 SGHTA and CDR2 FQGNSA come from the germline V gene. The CDR3 is 15 amino acids. The CDR3 loop reads CASSQAGQSYQPQHF. The CDR3 bases are TGTGCCAGCAGCCAAGCGGGTCAGAGCTATCAGCCCCAGCATTTT.

The rearrangement links TRBV19 to TRBJ2-2; 10 nucleotides match TRBD2. The CDR3 has 15 residues. V was pared by 9 bases and J by 1 base, with 5 bases of the junction left unmatched. Germline-derived CDR1 and CDR2 are LNHDA and SQIVND (reference sequence). The CDR3 here is CASTGLAENTGELFF. Written as DNA, the CDR3 is TGTGCCAGCACCGGACTAGCGGAGAACACCGGGGAGCTGTTTTTT.

This clone was counted once. This chain uses TRBV9 with TRBJ1-1; TRBD1 matches at 7 bases. The CDR3 has 15 amino acids. V was pared by 4 bases and J by 1 base, with 7 bases of the junction left unmatched. Looked up from germline, CDR1 is SGDLS and CDR2 is YYNGEE. The CDR3 nucleotides are TGTGCCAGCAGCACCCAGACAGGGACGAACACTGAAGCTTTCTTT. It is translated as CASSTQTGTNTEAFF.